This record covers a single T cell receptor (beta chain). The clone's antigen remains unknown. No much larger clone is present one base from it, and per-base qualities are unavailable. Inclusive of the bounding cysteine and phenylalanine, the CDR3 is 17 residues long. Only the CDR3 DNA stays, 51 bases, in frame from base 1. The trim is 2 bases for V and 0 bases for J, with a gap of 14 bases between the germline ends. Reading the germline V gene gives CDR1 SGHRS and CDR2 YFSETQ. This sample stems from a study of T-cell memory formation after mild COVID-19 (dated by TCRdb to the early 2020s). In the study overall: Most TCR sequence clusters were specific to one of the two donors. Longitudinal TCRalpha and TCRbeta repertoire sequencing tracked T-cell clones expanding and contracting after mild COVID-19 in a couple of donors. Two young, previously healthy adult volunteers, one female and one male, were included in the cohort. Study-wide findings and limitations: Some responding clones were found in pre-infection memory, which suggests that pre-existing cross-reactive memory T cells took part in the SARS-CoV-2 response. Contracting CD4+ clones were located mainly in the CM and EM memory subsets, whereas CD8+ clones were found to be enriched in EMRA. Whether the second-wave clones peaking on day 37 were SARS-CoV-2 specific was not confirmed. From day 15 to 85, contracting clones showed balanced CD4/CD8 phenotypes, whereas a second wave of clones that expanded from day 15 to 37 leaned towards CD4+. The study included only a couple of mild cases, and larger cohorts that include severe cases with pre-infection samples were judged to be necessary.

Ficoll-Paque density gradient centrifugation was the method used to isolate PBMCs. Sequencing was performed on an Illumina NovaSeq 6000. TCRalpha and TCRbeta cDNA libraries were built by 5'RACE with constant-segment primers, adding sample barcodes and unique molecular identifiers. Trizol reagent was used to extract RNA from every sample. Amplification of the libraries took two PCR steps, and the second step added a second sample barcode plus Illumina TruSeq adapters. Sequencing of libraries was performed on an Illumina NovaSeq with 2 x 150 bp paired-end reads. Turning to the authors' computational methods: With migec v1.2.7, reads were demultiplexed and then collapsed into UMI-guided consensus sequences. Using mixcr v2.1.11, UMI consensuses were aligned to TRA and TRB V and J templates and then assembled into clonotypes. Expanded or contracted clonotypes were those called significant by both edgeR and NoisET, with noise models trained on biological replicates. For edgeR calls, a false discovery rate-adjusted p below 0.01 and a log2 fold-change threshold of 1 were applied. As an exploratory analysis of dynamics, max-normalized trajectories of the 1000 most abundant clonotypes were examined by PCA with hierarchical clustering. Each responding clone was given a CD4 or CD8 phenotype based on the CD4+ and CD8+ repertoires, which had been sequenced separately. TCRdb took the public reads, trimmed them with fastp at Q25, ran MiXCR for clone calling and kept in-frame beta chains. Identical CDR3 proteins give one entry, which carries the most common genes and DNA. TCRdb's processing, not the study's, gives the V and J calls here. This sample holds around 300,000 distinct CDR3 sequences; roughly 13% were observed only once. The ten largest clones add up to 22% of the sample.

Sequenced input: PBMCs or a T cell subset sorted from them (not recorded which). The receptor comes from a man between 18 and 29 years old who had mild COVID-19 (a few samples of this study predate the infection). The sample titles of this study are shuffled in the database, so cell type and time point are left out; the donor was told from shared clones. The chain links TRBV5-1 with TRBJ1-4; too little of a D gene remains to name it. The CDR3 region: CASSFGPPSATNEKLFF. The DNA sequence follows: TGCGCCAGCAGCTTCGGACCGCCATCTGCAACTAATGAAAAACTGTTTTTT.